Given below is one TCR beta chain in context. This clonotype came up many times. Its cognate antigen has yet to be identified. Within one base of it there is no much larger clone, and no base qualities were kept. This specimen comes from a study of early T cells in non-severe SARS-CoV-2 infection (dated by TCRdb to the early 2020s). Study-wide context: TCR sequencing used bulk RNA from unsorted whole blood, so alpha and beta chains could not be paired.

A case-control design nested within a healthcare worker cohort in London, UK, was used, with weekly nasopharyngeal swab PCR tests and blood sampling performed. Healthcare workers were recruited during the week of the UK lockdown, between 23 and 31 March 2020, and followed weekly for up to roughly 15 weeks. Points the paper makes about the study in general: VDJdb matching was skewed toward anti-spike CD8 responses, so virus-specific expansions were likely underestimated and private and CD4 specificities were missed.

Preparation of the library involved 5' RACE. Sequenced on a NextSeq 500. In the TCR library protocol, unique molecular identifiers were attached to individual cDNA molecules to correct for PCR bias and sequencing error. Both TCR alpha and beta chains were sequenced, and tight co-correlation was observed between alpha and beta sequence abundances in each sample. The original pipeline was this. Decombinator V4 was used to annotate TCR sequences for V gene, J gene and CDR3. TCRs were defined as expanded if a significant change between any two time points was detected under a Poisson model with p below 0.0001. TCR abundances were normalised to the total number of TCRs sequenced in each sample and reported as counts per million. MAIT TCRs were defined by TRAV1-2 paired with TRAJ12, TRAJ20 or TRAJ33, and iNKT TCRs by TRAV10 paired with TRAJ18. VDJdb, accessed 1 November 2021, was searched for CMV, EBV and SARS-CoV-2 annotated TCRs, excluding TCRs annotated for multiple antigens. TCRdb cleaned the public reads at Q25 with fastp, built clones with MiXCR and kept in-frame beta chains. Identical CDR3 protein sequences are pooled into one entry, listed with their most common genes and DNA. What appears here as the V and J calls and clone size reflects TCRdb's work, not the paper's. The sample table shows tens of thousands of distinct CDR3 sequences, and approximately 8.5% are seen once. More than 12% of the sample goes to the ten largest clones.

V is cut back by 7 bases and J by 2 bases, with 4 bases in the junction unmatched. The CDR3 numbers 14 residues from cysteine through phenylalanine. This entry keeps only the CDR3 DNA: 42 bases, framed from base 1. CDR1 is given as MNHEY and CDR2 as SMNVEV, both from the germline V gene (reference sequence). The receptor chain draws on TRBV27 and TRBJ2-2; 7 central nucleotides agree with TRBD1. The receptor's source is an adult who was a healthcare worker with PCR-confirmed SARS-CoV-2 infection or an uninfected control (not recorded which). The specimen sequenced was whole blood. The CDR3 protein is CASTQGSNTGELFF. The sequence in DNA is TGTGCCAGCACACAGGGGAGCAACACCGGGGAGCTGTTTTTT.